Listed below are T cell receptor beta chains from one sample, sequenced in a study of T-cell memory formation after mild COVID-19. Each CDR3 protein is one row after TCRdb ran MiXCR on the 5' RACE reads. The sample includes around 200,000 distinct CDR3 sequences, 10% to 13% of them seen just once. The sample comprised PBMCs or a T cell subset sorted from them (not recorded which). These receptors were collected from a man aged 18-30 years who had mild COVID-19 (a few samples of this study predate the infection). Cell type and time point are not known. CDR3s include the opening cysteine and the closing phenylalanine or tryptophan. D genes are given only for firm matches. Size tells how often a clone was seen (once, few, many) or the class of an expanded clone, and some rows leave it out.

TGTGCCAGCAGTTACTCGATCGGAGGCCCTAACTATGGCTACACCTTC | CASSYSIGGPNYGYTF | NA | TRBV6-2/TRBV6-3 | few | TRBJ1-2
TGCAGCGATAACTATGGCTACACCTTC | CSDNYGYTF | NA | TRBV29-1 | few | TRBJ1-2
TGCGCCAGCAGCCTGCATCCTATGGCTTTCACCTTC | CASSLHPMAFTF | NA | TRBV4-3 | many | TRBJ1-2
TGCAGTGCTAGAGATTGGGGGACTGAAGCTTTCTTT | CSARDWGTEAFF | NA | TRBV20-1 | NA | TRBJ1-1
TGCGCCAGCAGCAAGGGACAGAACACCGGGGAGCTGTTTTTT | CASSKGQNTGELFF | NA | TRBV5-1 | NA | TRBJ2-2
TGTGCCAGCAGGCCCGGACAGGGTTCGAATTCACCCCTCCACTTT | CASRPGQGSNSPLHF | TRBD1 | TRBV6-6 | few | TRBJ1-6
TGCGCCAGCAGCAGGGCCAGCCGGGAGACCCAGTACTTC | CASSRASRETQYF | NA | TRBV4-1 | NA | TRBJ2-5
TGTGCCAGCAGCCCGAAGACTAGCGCATGGGGCACAGATACGCAGTATTTT | CASSPKTSAWGTDTQYF | TRBD2 | TRBV7-2 | few | TRBJ2-3
TGCGCCAGCAGCCGAGGGGTGTCGAACACTGAAGCTTTCTTT | CASSRGVSNTEAFF | NA | TRBV5-1 | NA | TRBJ1-1
TGTGCCAGCAGCCCCAGTGACCGCACCACGCAGTATTTT | CASSPSDRTTQYF | NA | TRBV11-2 | few | TRBJ2-3
TGCGCCAGCAGAGACCCACTCCTCTACTTC | CASRDPLLYF | NA | TRBV10-1 | NA | TRBJ1-2
TGTGCCAGCAGCTCGCGTCAGGGGGCTGGAGATACGCAGTATTTT | CASSSRQGAGDTQYF | TRBD1 | TRBV11-2 | NA | TRBJ2-3
TGTGCCAGCAGCTCCAAGGGGGGGGGAGATACGCAGTATTTT | CASSSKGGGDTQYF | NA | TRBV5-4 | NA | TRBJ2-3
TGTGCCAGCACCCTGCAGATTAATTCACCCCTCCACTTT | CASTLQINSPLHF | NA | TRBV7-9 | few | TRBJ1-6
TGTGCCAGCACCCCTCAGTACACCGGGGAGCTGTTTTTT | CASTPQYTGELFF | NA | TRBV5-5 | NA | TRBJ2-2
TGTGCCAGCAGTTTAGCCGAGAACACTGAAGCTTTCTTT | CASSLAENTEAFF | NA | TRBV12-3/TRBV12-4 | many | TRBJ1-1
TGTGCCAGCAGTCCAACAGATTTCTCCTACGAGCAGTACTTC | CASSPTDFSYEQYF | NA | TRBV3-1 | NA | TRBJ2-7
TGCGCCAGAGGGGCGGACTATGGCTACACCTTC | CARGADYGYTF | NA | TRBV4-1 | NA | TRBJ1-2
TGTGCCGCCACAGGGAGGGTTGGAAACACCATATATTTT | CAATGRVGNTIYF | NA | TRBV28 | NA | TRBJ1-3
TGCGCCAGCAGCCAACGAACAGGGTACGTCGGCTATGGCTACACCTTC | CASSQRTGYVGYGYTF | NA | TRBV4-3 | NA | TRBJ1-2
NA | CASSPLRAGGEAFF | NA | TRBV3-1 | few | TRBJ1-1
TGTGCCAGCAGCAAACAGGGGGGAACGACCGGGGAGCTGTTTTTT | CASSKQGGTTGELFF | TRBD1 | TRBV7-2 | NA | TRBJ2-2
TGCAGTGCTAACGGGGGTGGGGCAGATACGCAGTATTTT | CSANGGGADTQYF | NA | TRBV20-1 | few | TRBJ2-3
TGCAGTGCTAGATCAAACAGCGGCTATGGCTACACCTTC | CSARSNSGYGYTF | NA | TRBV20-1 | few | TRBJ1-2
TGCGCCAGCAGCCCCCGATCAAATTCACCCCTCCACTTT | CASSPRSNSPLHF | NA | TRBV4-3 | NA | TRBJ1-6
TGTGCCAGCAGTTCAGCAGGCTTAAACACTGAAGCTTTCTTT | CASSSAGLNTEAFF | NA | TRBV28 | few | TRBJ1-1
TGTGCCAGCAGCAAGCACTCGGGGGGCACAGATACGCAGTATTTT | CASSKHSGGTDTQYF | NA | TRBV6-5 | NA | TRBJ2-3
TGCGCCAGCAGCTTGGGGACTAGGCGAACTAGCACAGATACGCAGTATTTT | CASSLGTRRTSTDTQYF | TRBD2 | TRBV5-1 | once | TRBJ2-3
TGTGCCAGCAGCCAACAGAACTATGGCTACACCTTC | CASSQQNYGYTF | NA | TRBV14 | few | TRBJ1-2
TGTGCCAGCTGGACGCAAGGCAACTATGGCTACACCTTC | CASWTQGNYGYTF | NA | TRBV6-6 | NA | TRBJ1-2
TGTGCCACCAGCAAGGACAGGGATTCTGAAGCTTTCTTT | CATSKDRDSEAFF | TRBD1 | TRBV15 | few | TRBJ1-1
TGTGCCAGCGCAAACCGATATGGGGGAACAGATACGCAGTATTTT | CASANRYGGTDTQYF | NA | TRBV7-2 | NA | TRBJ2-3
TGTGCCAGCACCACAGGCCTATTAAACACTGAAGCTTTCTTT | CASTTGLLNTEAFF | NA | TRBV6-5 | NA | TRBJ1-1
TGTGCCAGCATGCACCGGGGGGGGAGGACCCAGTACTTC | CASMHRGGRTQYF | TRBD2 | TRBV7-8 | NA | TRBJ2-5
TGCGCCAGCAGCTTGGGAGGGGGTAGTAACACTGAAGCTTTCTTT | CASSLGGGSNTEAFF | NA | TRBV5-1 | NA | TRBJ1-1
TGTGCCAGCAGCCAAGAGGGGACAGGGTACGAGCAGTACTTC | CASSQEGTGYEQYF | TRBD1 | TRBV3-1 | few | TRBJ2-7
TGTGCCAGCAGCAAACCTCCTTCACCGGATGCCACCGAGCATACAGTGGATACGCAGTATTTT | CASSKPPSPDATEHTVDTQYF | NA | TRBV21-1 | few | TRBJ2-3
TGTGCCAGCAGCGACGACGGGCTGTATGGCTACACCTTC | CASSDDGLYGYTF | NA | TRBV11-2 | NA | TRBJ1-2
TGTGCCAGCAGCGCCCGACTAGGTTCGGATACGCAGTATTTT | CASSARLGSDTQYF | NA | TRBV9 | few | TRBJ2-3
TGTGCCAGCAGCGGGGGCCGTGGACTAGCGGCATGGGAGCAGTACTTC | CASSGGRGLAAWEQYF | TRBD2 | TRBV6-2/TRBV6-3 | many | TRBJ2-7
TGTGCCAGCAGTCGTATATTTGGTGAGCAGTTCTTC | CASSRIFGEQFF | NA | TRBV7-9 | NA | TRBJ2-1
TGTGCCAGCAAGCCGGGGGGGTGGAATGAGCAGTTCTTC | CASKPGGWNEQFF | TRBD2 | TRBV6-5 | NA | TRBJ2-1
TGCGCCAGCAGCTTTTTGGACAGGCAGAGGGATACGCAGTATTTT | CASSFLDRQRDTQYF | TRBD1 | TRBV5-1 | many | TRBJ2-3
TGTGCCAGCAGCTTAGAAGGTGGCGTAACCTACTCTGGGGCCAACGTCCTGACTTTC | CASSLEGGVTYSGANVLTF | NA | TRBV7-2 | NA | TRBJ2-6
TGTGCCAGCAGCTTGTCTCCGTCCGATACGCAGTATTTT | CASSLSPSDTQYF | NA | TRBV5-6 | few | TRBJ2-3
TGTGCCAGCAGTGGACAGGGATTAGAGGCTTTCTTT | CASSGQGLEAFF | TRBD1 | TRBV2 | NA | TRBJ1-1
TGTGCCAGCATGAAGGACCGACTAGTCGTAGAGACCCAGTACTTC | CASMKDRLVVETQYF | NA | TRBV2 | NA | TRBJ2-5
TGTGCCAGCAGCTCCCAAAGTGGGTTCCAAGAGACCCAGTACTTC | CASSSQSGFQETQYF | NA | TRBV5-5 | few | TRBJ2-5
TGTGCCACCAGCAGAGACCGGGCTATAGAGACCCAGTACTTC | CATSRDRAIETQYF | NA | TRBV15 | few | TRBJ2-5
TGTGCCAGCAGCACAACACGACAGGGGGGACCCCACCACGAGCAGTACTTC | CASSTTRQGGPHHEQYF | TRBD1 | TRBV6-2/TRBV6-3 | NA | TRBJ2-7